This TCR beta chain was sequenced during a study of cytotoxic CD8 clonotypes in ibrutinib-treated CLL. Notes on the study in general: Sustained-remission and progressing patients' sampling times differed.

Comments on this clone: As yet, its antigen is unknown.

Assay used: immunoSEQ multiplex PCR; TCRdb lists only in-frame clones, some missing. The sample carries 160,000 or so clones, around nine tenths recorded once. With 6 bases removed from V and 7 bases from J, the gap between germline ends came to 18 bases. From germline, CDR1 is MNHNS and CDR2 SASEGT. This CDR3 contains 14 residues. This clonotype was obtained from a human donor with chronic lymphocytic leukemia. This specimen was PBMCs, taken at disease progression, from a patient treated with ibrutinib. The rearrangement uses TRBV6-1 and TRBJ1-2; D is perhaps TRBD1 (6 bases). This chain's CDR3 is CASREGRGPVGYTF. The CDR3 nucleotides read TGTGCCAGCAGGGAGGGCAGGGGACCGGTTGGCTACACCTTC.